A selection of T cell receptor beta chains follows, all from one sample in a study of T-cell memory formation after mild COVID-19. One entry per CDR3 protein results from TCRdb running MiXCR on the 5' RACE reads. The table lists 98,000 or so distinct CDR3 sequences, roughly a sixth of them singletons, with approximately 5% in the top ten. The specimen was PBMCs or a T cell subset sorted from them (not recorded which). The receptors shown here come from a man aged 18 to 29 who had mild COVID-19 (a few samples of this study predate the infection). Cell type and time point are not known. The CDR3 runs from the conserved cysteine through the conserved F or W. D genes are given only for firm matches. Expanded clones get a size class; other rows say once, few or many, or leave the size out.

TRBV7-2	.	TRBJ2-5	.	TGTGCCAGCAGCTTAGTCGGTAGGGAGGAGACCCAGTACTTC	CASSLVGREETQYF
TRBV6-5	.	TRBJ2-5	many	TGTGCCAGCAGTTACTTTTCGGGGAGAAATCAAGAGACCCAGTACTTC	CASSYFSGRNQETQYF
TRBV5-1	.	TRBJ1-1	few	TGCGCCAGCCGGAGGGAGGGCTCTGAAGCTTTCTTT	CASRREGSEAFF
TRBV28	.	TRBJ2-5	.	TGTGCCAGCATTTATACGGGGGGCTCGGAGACCCAGTACTTC	CASIYTGGSETQYF
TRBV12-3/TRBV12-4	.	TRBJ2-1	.	TGTGCCAGCAGTTTAATGGTTACCTACAATGAGCAGTTCTTC	CASSLMVTYNEQFF
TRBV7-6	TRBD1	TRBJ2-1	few	TGTGCCAGCAGCTTAGCCCCAGGGGGCTCCTACAATGAGCAGTTCTTC	CASSLAPGGSYNEQFF
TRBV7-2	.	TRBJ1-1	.	TGTGCCAGCAGCCCGGGCCCGAACACTGAAGCTTTCTTT	CASSPGPNTEAFF
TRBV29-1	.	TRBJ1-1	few	TGCAGCGTCGACAGGACATACCCGGGAACTGAAGCTTTCTTT	CSVDRTYPGTEAFF
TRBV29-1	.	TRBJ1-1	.	TGCAGCGTAGCTACCCGGGGGGGAACTGAAGCTTTCTTT	CSVATRGGTEAFF
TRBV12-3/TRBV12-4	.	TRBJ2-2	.	TGTGCCAGCAGTTGGCCCCTTCCTAGGACCGGGGAGCTGTTTTTT	CASSWPLPRTGELFF
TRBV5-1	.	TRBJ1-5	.	TGCGCCAGCAGCTCCGGGACGGGTAGCAATCAGCCCCAGCATTTT	CASSSGTGSNQPQHF
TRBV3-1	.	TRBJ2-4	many	TGTGCCAGCAGCCATTCAGCGAACATTCAGTACTTC	CASSHSANIQYF
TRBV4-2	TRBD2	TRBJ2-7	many	TGTGCCAGCAGCCAAATCGGGGGTGGCAGGACTAGCGGGTACTACGAGCAGTACTTC	CASSQIGGGRTSGYYEQYF
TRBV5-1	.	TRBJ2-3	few	TGCGCCAGCAGCTTAGGTGAATGGACAGATACGCAGTATTTT	CASSLGEWTDTQYF
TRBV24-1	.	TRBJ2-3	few	TGTGCCACCAGTGAGCCGAGTATCACAGATACGCAGTATTTT	CATSEPSITDTQYF
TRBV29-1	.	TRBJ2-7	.	TGCAGCGTTCTGAGGGGCTACGAGCAGTACTTC	CSVLRGYEQYF
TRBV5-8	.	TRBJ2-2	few	TGTGCCAGCAAACGGACCTACACCGGGGAGCTGTTTTTT	CASKRTYTGELFF
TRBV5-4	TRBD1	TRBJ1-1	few	TGTGCCAGCAGGAGGGACAGATTGAACACTGAAGCTTTCTTT	CASRRDRLNTEAFF
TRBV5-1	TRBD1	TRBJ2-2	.	TGCGCCAGCAGCGGGGGACAGCCCACCGGGGAGCTGTTTTTT	CASSGGQPTGELFF
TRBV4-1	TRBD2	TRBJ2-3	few	TGCGCCAGCAGCCTATTTGGCGGGGGGGCCCTCAAAACAGATACGCAGTATTTT	CASSLFGGGALKTDTQYF
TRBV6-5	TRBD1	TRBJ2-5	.	TGTGCCAGCAGTTCTTGGCCGAAGCGGACAGGGAGAGAGACCCAGTACTTC	CASSSWPKRTGRETQYF
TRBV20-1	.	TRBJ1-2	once	TGCAGTGCTAGCCGAGGACAGTATTATAACTATGGCTACACCTTC	CSASRGQYYNYGYTF
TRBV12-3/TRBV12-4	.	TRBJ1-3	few	TGTGCCAGCAGTTTGGGAGCGGAAAATGGAAACACCATATATTTT	CASSLGAENGNTIYF
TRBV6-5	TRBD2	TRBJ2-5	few	TGTGCCAGCCATCGACAAGCGGGGGCCCCAGAGACCCAGTACTTC	CASHRQAGAPETQYF
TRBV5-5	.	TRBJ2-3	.	TGTGCCAGCAGCTTCCCCGGGGATACGCAGTATTTT	CASSFPGDTQYF
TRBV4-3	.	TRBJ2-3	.	TGCGCCAGCAGCCCCAGGGCACAAAGCACAGATACGCAGTATTTT	CASSPRAQSTDTQYF
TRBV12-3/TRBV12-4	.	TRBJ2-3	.	TGTGCCTTAGGCGTGGGTTATAGCACAGATACGCAGTATTTT	CALGVGYSTDTQYF